The 13 T cell receptor beta chains reported below all come from one sample, sequenced in a study of blood T cell repertoires in COVID-19. Clones were sequenced by immunoSEQ multiplex PCR, and TCRdb holds only the in-frame ones, with some missing. The sample carries about 26,000 clones, 81% recorded once. Sample: peripheral blood. The receptors derive from a man aged 45 to 65 with active or convalescent COVID-19.

The chain's CDR3 is CASRGGGMAYNEQFF. CDR3 DNA: TGTGCCAGCAGGGGAGGGGGGATGGCCTACAATGAGCAGTTCTTC. This chain links TRBV2 with TRBJ2-1, with D maybe TRBD2 (7 bases). CDR1 is SNHLY and CDR2 is FYNNEI in the germline V gene. The CDR3 runs 15 residues. Trimming left V 6 bases short and J 2 bases short, with 14 bases between.

The chain links TRBV6-5 to TRBJ1-5; TRBD1 aligns across 7 bases. The CDR3 sequence is 13 residues long. Trimming took 5 bases from V and 6 from J; bases not matched to a gene: 4. Per germline, CDR1 MNHEY and CDR2 SVGAGI. The chain's CDR3 is CASSSQGGQPQHF. The DNA for the CDR3 is TGTGCCAGCAGTAGCCAGGGGGGTCAGCCCCAGCATTTT.

The genes are TRBV7-8 and TRBJ2-1, with D unclear. V was clipped by 5 bases and J by 7 bases, with 12 bases between them. Germline CDR1 is SGHVS and CDR2 is FQNEAQ. The CDR3 is 13 amino acids. For the CDR3, the DNA is TGTGCCAGCAGCAAAAATCCCGGGAATGAGCAGTTCTTC. The encoded protein is CASSKNPGNEQFF.

The rearrangement uses TRBV7-3 and TRBJ2-2; 10 nucleotides line up with TRBD2. The CDR3 consists of 16 residues. CDR1 SGHTA and CDR2 FQGTGA come from the germline V gene. Trimming cost V 2 bases and J 5 bases; bases outside gene matches: 5. The CDR3 spells CASSLRLAGDTGELFF. Here the CDR3 DNA reads TGTGCCAGCAGCTTACGTCTAGCGGGGGATACCGGGGAGCTGTTTTTT.

Notes on this clone: This sequence may be a read error, since a much larger clone differs from it by one base. This chain links TRBV28 with TRBJ2-3; D is ambiguous. Trimming left V 5 bases short and J 0 bases short, with 3 bases between. Germline V CDR1 and CDR2: MDHEN, SYDVKM. CDR3 length: 12 amino acids. For the CDR3, the DNA is TGTGCCAGCAGTCTTAGCACAGATACGCAGTATTTT. Protein product: CASSLSTDTQYF.

In DNA form, the CDR3 reads TGTGCCAGCAGTTACGACCGGGACTGGATATACGAGCAGTACTTC. It encodes CASSYDRDWIYEQYF. This chain uses TRBV6-2 or TRBV6-3 with TRBJ2-7, with a weak D call TRBD2 (6 bases). CDR3 length: 15 residues. Germline lookup yields CDR1 MNHEY and CDR2 SVGEGT. V dropped 2 bases and J dropped 4 bases, with 15 bases sitting between them.

The chain combines TRBV3-1 (or the pseudogene TRBV3-2) with TRBJ1-3; D is possibly TRBD1 (5 bases). The CDR3 is 17 amino acids. CDR1 and CDR2 from the germline V gene are LGHDT and YNNKEL (reference sequence). V lost 0 bases, J lost 0 bases, and 12 bases lay in between. CDR3: CASSQEQASDSGNTIYF. The CDR3 bases are TGTGCCAGCAGCCAAGAACAGGCCAGTGACTCTGGAAACACCATATATTTT.

This clone has a handful of counts. The chain carries TRBV7-3 and TRBJ2-5; 10 bases agree with TRBD2. V was pared by 2 bases and J by 1 base, with 4 bases of the junction left unmatched. The germline gives CDR1 SGHTA, CDR2 FQGTGA. The CDR3 spans 16 residues. Here the CDR3 DNA reads TGTGCCAGCAGCTTAGATCCTAGCGGGAGCCAAGAGACCCAGTACTTC. It is translated as CASSLDPSGSQETQYF. The entire variable domain, with the rest obtained from reference TRBV7-3 and TRBJ2-5, is as follows: GAGVSQTPSNKVTEKGKYVELRCDPISGHTALYWYRQSLGQGPEFLIYFQGTGAADDSGLPNDRFFAVRPEGSVSTLKIQRTERGDSAVYLCASSLDPSGSQETQYFGPGTRLLVL.

This clone was seen a handful of times. The chain combines TRBV4-1 with TRBJ2-1; 9 nucleotides match TRBD2. This CDR3 has 20 residues. V lost 3 bases, J lost 0 bases, and 15 bases stayed unmatched. CDR1 and CDR2 (germline): MGHRA, YSYEKL. CDR3 sequence (DNA): TGCGCCAGCAGCCAGAGGTCTGCGGGGGGGCGGGTGAGCTCCTACAATGAGCAGTTCTTC. Translated, it gives CASSQRSAGGRVSSYNEQFF.

The chain's CDR3 is CASSYDRDGELFF. The CDR3 region has the DNA TGTGCCAGCAGCTACGACAGGGACGGGGAGCTGTTTTTT. The rearrangement joins TRBV5-6 to TRBJ2-2; 7 bases are shared with TRBD1. After removal of 3 bases from V and 7 bases from J, the junction contained 3 bases not matched to a gene. Germline-derived CDR1 and CDR2 are SGHDT and YYEEEE. This CDR3 has 13 amino acids.

Turning to this clone: A read error is possible here, since a much larger clone lies one base away. Other DNA variants within this sample encode the same CDR3. This rearrangement joins TRBV24-1 to TRBJ2-1, with 11 nucleotides matching TRBD2. The CDR3 extends over 13 amino acids. With V trimmed by 10 bases and J by 5 bases, 3 bases remained unmatched. Germline loops: CDR1 KGHDR, CDR2 SFDVKD. The CDR3 here is CATSGRVDNEQFF. The CDR3, as DNA: TGTGCCACTAGCGGGAGGGTAGACAATGAGCAGTTCTTC.

The V call is TRBV2, the J call TRBJ1-1; maybe TRBD1 (6 bases). Per the germline V gene, CDR1 is SNHLY and CDR2 is FYNNEI. V was shortened by 7 bases and J by 0 bases, with 12 bases between the two germline ends. CDR3 length: 14 residues. The CDR3 protein is CASIRTAMNTEAFF. CDR3 in DNA: TGTGCCAGCATCCGGACAGCGATGAACACTGAAGCTTTCTTT.

The chain combines TRBV2 with TRBJ1-5, with D maybe TRBD1 (5 bases). The germline V gene has CDR1 SNHLY and CDR2 FYNNEI. Trimming took off 0 bases at V and 4 bases at J, with 13 bases between the two ends. The CDR3 covers 16 residues. In DNA, the CDR3 is TGTGCCAGCAGTGAAGCATCCCTCGGGGGGAATCAGCCCCAGCATTTT. It yields the protein CASSEASLGGNQPQHF.